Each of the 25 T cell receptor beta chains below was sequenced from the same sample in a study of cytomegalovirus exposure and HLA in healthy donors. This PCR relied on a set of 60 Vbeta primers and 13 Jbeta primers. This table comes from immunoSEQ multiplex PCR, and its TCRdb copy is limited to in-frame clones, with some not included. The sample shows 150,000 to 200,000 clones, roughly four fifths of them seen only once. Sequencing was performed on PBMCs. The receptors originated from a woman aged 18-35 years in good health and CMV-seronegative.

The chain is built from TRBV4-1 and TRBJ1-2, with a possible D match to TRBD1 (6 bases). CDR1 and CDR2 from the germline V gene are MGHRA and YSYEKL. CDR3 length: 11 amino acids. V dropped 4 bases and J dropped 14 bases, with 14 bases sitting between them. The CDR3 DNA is TGCGCCAGCAGCCCCGGGACACGCCTAACCTTC. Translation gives CASSPGTRLTF.

The CDR3 nucleotides read TGTGCCAGCAGTGTTACAGGGGGGGAGAAAGCTTTCTTT. Translating gives CASSVTGGEKAFF. The chain couples TRBV6-1 to TRBJ1-1; 8 nucleotides agree with TRBD1. V shed 4 bases, J shed 9 bases, and the junction held 7 bases outside the gene matches. Germline CDR1 and CDR2: MNHNS and SASEGT. The CDR3 length is 13 residues.

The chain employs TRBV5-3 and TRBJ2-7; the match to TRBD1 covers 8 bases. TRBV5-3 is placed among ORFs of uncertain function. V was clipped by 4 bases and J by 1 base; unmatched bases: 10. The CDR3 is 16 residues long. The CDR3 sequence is CARSLKMGQDSYEQYF. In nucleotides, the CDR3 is TGTGCCAGAAGCCTGAAAATGGGACAGGATTCCTACGAGCAGTACTTC.

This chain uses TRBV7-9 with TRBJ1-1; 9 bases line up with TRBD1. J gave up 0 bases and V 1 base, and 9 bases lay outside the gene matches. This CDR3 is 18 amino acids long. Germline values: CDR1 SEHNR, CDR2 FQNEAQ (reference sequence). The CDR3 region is CASSLGVLTGGMNTEAFF. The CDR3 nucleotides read TGTGCCAGCAGCTTAGGGGTTTTGACAGGGGGGATGAACACTGAAGCTTTCTTT.

The CDR3 DNA reads TGTGCCAGCACCAGGGACACGGCCAATTCACCCCTCCACTTT. As protein: CASTRDTANSPLHF. The chain has TRBV6-1 and TRBJ1-6, with D maybe TRBD1 (6 bases). There are 14 residues in the CDR3. CDR1 and CDR2 (germline): MNHNS, SASEGT. Trimming removed 7 bases at V and 7 bases at J, with 14 bases between.

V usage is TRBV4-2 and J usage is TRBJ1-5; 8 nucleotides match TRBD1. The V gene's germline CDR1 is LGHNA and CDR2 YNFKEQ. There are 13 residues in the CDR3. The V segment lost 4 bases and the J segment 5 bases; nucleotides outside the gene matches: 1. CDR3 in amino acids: CASSLTGDQPQHF. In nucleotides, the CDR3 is TGTGCCAGCAGCCTGACAGGGGATCAGCCCCAGCATTTT.

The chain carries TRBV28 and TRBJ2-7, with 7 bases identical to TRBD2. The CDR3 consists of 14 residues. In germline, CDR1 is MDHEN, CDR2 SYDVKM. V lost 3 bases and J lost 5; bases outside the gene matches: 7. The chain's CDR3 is CASSLGTSEDEQYF. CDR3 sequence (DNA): TGTGCCAGCAGTTTGGGTACTAGCGAGGACGAGCAGTACTTC.

The DNA of the CDR3 is TGTGCCAGCAGTCCACCTCCGAGACAGAGGACAGATACGCAGTATTTT. As protein: CASSPPPRQRTDTQYF. The V and J genes are TRBV27 and TRBJ2-3; D might be TRBD1 (5 bases). Germline CDR1 MNHEY, CDR2 SMNVEV (reference sequence). The CDR3 extends over 16 amino acids. V lost 5 bases to trimming and J lost 3 bases, with 18 bases between them.

CDR3 bases: TGTGCCAGCCGCCTGGGGACTAGCTCCTACGAGCAGTACTTC. This sequence encodes CASRLGTSSYEQYF. The chain joins TRBV27 to TRBJ2-7, with 8 bases identical to TRBD2. CDR1 is MNHEY, CDR2 SMNVEV, per germline (reference sequence). CDR3 size: 14 residues. The V segment lost 8 bases and the J segment 0 bases; nucleotides outside the gene matches: 6.

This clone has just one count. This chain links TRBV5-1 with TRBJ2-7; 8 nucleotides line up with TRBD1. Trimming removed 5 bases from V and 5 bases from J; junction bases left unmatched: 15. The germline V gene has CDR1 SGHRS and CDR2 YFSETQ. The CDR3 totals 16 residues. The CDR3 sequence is CASSESTGTGTNEQYF. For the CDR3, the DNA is TGCGCCAGCAGTGAGTCGACCGGGACAGGAACAAACGAGCAGTACTTC. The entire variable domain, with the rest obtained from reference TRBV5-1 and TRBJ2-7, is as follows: KAGVTQTPRYLIKTRGQQVTLSCSPISGHRSVSWYQQTPGQGLQFLFEYFSETQRNKGNFPGRFSGRQFSNSRSEMNVSTLELGDSALYLCASSESTGTGTNEQYFGPGTRLTVT.

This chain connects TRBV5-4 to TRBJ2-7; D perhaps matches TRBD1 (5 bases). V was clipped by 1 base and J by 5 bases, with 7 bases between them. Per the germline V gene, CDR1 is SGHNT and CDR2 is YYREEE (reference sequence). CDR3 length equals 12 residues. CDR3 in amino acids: CASSLLGDEQYF. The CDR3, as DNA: TGTGCCAGCAGCTTGTTAGGGGACGAGCAGTACTTC.

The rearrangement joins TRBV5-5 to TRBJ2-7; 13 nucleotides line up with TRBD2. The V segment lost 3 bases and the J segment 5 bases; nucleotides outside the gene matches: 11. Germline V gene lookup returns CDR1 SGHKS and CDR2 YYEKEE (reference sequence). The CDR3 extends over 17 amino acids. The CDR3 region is CASSSAGTSGTRNEQYF. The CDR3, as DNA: TGTGCCAGCAGCTCGGCGGGGACTAGCGGGACAAGGAACGAGCAGTACTTC.

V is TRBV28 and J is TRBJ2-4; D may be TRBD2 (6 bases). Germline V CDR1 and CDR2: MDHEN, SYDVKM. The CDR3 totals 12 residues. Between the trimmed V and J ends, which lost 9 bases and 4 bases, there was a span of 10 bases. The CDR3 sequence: CASRGTKNIQYF. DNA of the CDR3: TGTGCCAGTAGAGGGACTAAAAACATTCAGTACTTC.

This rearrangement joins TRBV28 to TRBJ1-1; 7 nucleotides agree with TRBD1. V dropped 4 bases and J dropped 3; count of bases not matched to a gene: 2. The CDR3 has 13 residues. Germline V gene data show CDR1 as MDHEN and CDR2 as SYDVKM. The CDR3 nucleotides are TGTGCCAGCAGTTCTACAGGGGACACTGAAGCTTTCTTT. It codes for CASSSTGDTEAFF.

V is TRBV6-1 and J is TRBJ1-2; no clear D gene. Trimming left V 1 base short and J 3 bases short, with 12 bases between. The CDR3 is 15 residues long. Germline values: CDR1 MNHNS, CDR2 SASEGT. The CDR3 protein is CASSEDSMVDYGYTF. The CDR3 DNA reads TGTGCCAGCAGTGAAGATAGTATGGTGGACTATGGCTACACCTTC.

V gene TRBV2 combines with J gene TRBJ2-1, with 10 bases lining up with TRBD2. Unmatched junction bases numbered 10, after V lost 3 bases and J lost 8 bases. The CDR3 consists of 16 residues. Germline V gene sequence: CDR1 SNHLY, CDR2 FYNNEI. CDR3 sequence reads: CASSDKSSGSAHEQFF. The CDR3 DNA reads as TGTGCCAGCAGTGATAAATCTAGCGGGAGTGCTCATGAGCAGTTCTTC.

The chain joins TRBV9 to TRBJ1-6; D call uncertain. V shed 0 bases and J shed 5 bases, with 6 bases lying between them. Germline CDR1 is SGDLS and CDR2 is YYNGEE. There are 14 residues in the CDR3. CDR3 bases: TGTGCCAGCAGCGTAGATCAGAATAATTCACCCCTCCACTTT. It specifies CASSVDQNNSPLHF.

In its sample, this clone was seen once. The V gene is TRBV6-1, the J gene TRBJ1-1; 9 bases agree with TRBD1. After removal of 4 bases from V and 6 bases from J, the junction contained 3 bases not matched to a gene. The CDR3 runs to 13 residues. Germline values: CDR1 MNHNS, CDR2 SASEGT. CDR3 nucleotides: TGTGCCAGCAGTGGACAGGGGGGAGCTGAAGCTTTCTTT. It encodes CASSGQGGAEAFF.

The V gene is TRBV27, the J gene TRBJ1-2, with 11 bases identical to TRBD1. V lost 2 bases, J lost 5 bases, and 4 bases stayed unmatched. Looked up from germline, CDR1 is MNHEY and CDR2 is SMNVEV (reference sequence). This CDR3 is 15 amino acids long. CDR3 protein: CASSLGGQGAYGYTF. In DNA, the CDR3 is TGTGCCAGCAGTTTAGGAGGACAGGGGGCATATGGCTACACCTTC.

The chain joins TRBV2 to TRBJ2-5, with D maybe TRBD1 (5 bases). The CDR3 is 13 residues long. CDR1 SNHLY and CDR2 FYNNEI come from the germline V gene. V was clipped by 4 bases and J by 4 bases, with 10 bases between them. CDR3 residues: CASSVQGRETQYF. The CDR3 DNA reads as TGTGCCAGCAGTGTTCAGGGTAGAGAGACCCAGTACTTC.

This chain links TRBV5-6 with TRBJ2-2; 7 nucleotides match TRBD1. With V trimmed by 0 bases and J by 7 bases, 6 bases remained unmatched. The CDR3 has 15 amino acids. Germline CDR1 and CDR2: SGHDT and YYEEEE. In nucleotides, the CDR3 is TGTGCCAGCAGCTTGGACTTAGGGGGCAGCGGGGAGCTGTTTTTT. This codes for CASSLDLGGSGELFF.

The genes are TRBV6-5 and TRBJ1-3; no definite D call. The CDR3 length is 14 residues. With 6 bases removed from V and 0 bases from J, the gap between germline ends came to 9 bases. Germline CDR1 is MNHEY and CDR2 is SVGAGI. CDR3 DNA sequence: TGTGCCAGCAGCCGACTTGGCTCTGGAAACACCATATATTTT. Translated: CASSRLGSGNTIYF.

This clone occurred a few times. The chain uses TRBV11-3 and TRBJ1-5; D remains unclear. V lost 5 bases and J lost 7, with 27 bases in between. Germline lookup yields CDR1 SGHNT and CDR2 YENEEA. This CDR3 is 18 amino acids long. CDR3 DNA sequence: TGTGCCAGCAGCGATAGCCTACTCCGGGCCCGGACGGGGCAGCCCCAGCATTTT. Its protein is CASSDSLLRARTGQPQHF.

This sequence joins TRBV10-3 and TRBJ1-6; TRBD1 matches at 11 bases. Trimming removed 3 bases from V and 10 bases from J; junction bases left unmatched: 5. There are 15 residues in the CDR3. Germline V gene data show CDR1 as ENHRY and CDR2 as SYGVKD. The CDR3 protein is CAISDERTGGSPLHF. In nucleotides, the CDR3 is TGTGCCATCAGTGACGAAAGGACAGGGGGCTCACCCCTCCACTTT.

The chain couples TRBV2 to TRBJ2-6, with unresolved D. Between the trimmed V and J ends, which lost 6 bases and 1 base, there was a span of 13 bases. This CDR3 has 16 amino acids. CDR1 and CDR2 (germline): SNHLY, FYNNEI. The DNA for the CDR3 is TGTGCCAGCAGCCCCGAACGCGCGTCTGGGGCCAACGTCCTGACTTTC. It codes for CASSPERASGANVLTF.